One sample yielded the 29 T cell receptor beta chains listed below, sequenced in a study of shared clonotypes between healthy human individuals. Naive CD8 isolation took CD45RO-negative cells positively selected for CCR7 and excluded terminally differentiated effector memory CD45RA+ cells. TCRdb's table, derived via immunoSEQ multiplex PCR, lists solely in-frame clones and lacks some. The data show some 2.1 million clones, just under 95% seen once. The source material was naive CD8+ T cells from PBMCs. The receptors stem from a man between 18 and 35 years old in good health. Some clones in this sample may be carry-over from other donors' samples.

The chain is built from TRBV6-5 and TRBJ1-2, with a possible D match to TRBD1 (5 bases). Germline V gene data show CDR1 as MNHEY and CDR2 as SVGAGI. Trimming left V 0 bases short and J 5 bases short, with 16 bases between. CDR3 size: 16 residues. In DNA form, the CDR3 reads TGTGCCAGCAGTTACTCGAAGGGGCCTAGGGCTTATGGCTACACCTTC. Encoded protein: CASSYSKGPRAYGYTF.

This chain links TRBV15 with TRBJ2-7, with D perhaps matching TRBD1 or TRBD2 (5 bases each). With 5 bases removed from V and 3 bases from J, the gap between germline ends came to 11 bases. The CDR3 consists of 13 residues. The germline CDR1 and CDR2 sequences are LNHNV and YYDKDF (reference sequence). As DNA, the CDR3 is TGTGCCACCAGCGAGGGGATGAACTACGAGCAGTACTTC. Encoded protein: CATSEGMNYEQYF.

This clone was detected only once. CDR3 sequence reads: CASSGDRAIYEQYF. DNA of the CDR3: TGTGCCAGCAGCGGGGACAGGGCAATTTACGAGCAGTACTTC. The chain employs TRBV5-8 and TRBJ2-7; TRBD1 aligns across 9 bases. With V trimmed by 4 bases and J by 4 bases, 6 bases remained unmatched. The germline CDR1 and CDR2 sequences are SGHTS and YDEGEE. CDR3 length equals 14 residues.

This clone was observed a handful of times. The V call is TRBV27, the J call TRBJ2-2, with D hard to call. The V gene's germline CDR1 is MNHEY and CDR2 SMNVEV (reference sequence). Trimming shortened V by 6 bases and J by 6 bases, and 5 bases separated the two germline ends. CDR3 length: 11 amino acids. The CDR3 nucleotides read TGTGCCAGCAGGAATTCCGGGGAGCTGTTTTTT. This codes for CASRNSGELFF.

This clone was detected only once. V is TRBV6-4 and J is TRBJ2-5; D not resolved. Germline V gives CDR1 MRHNA, CDR2 SNTAGT. The V gene lost 4 bases and the J gene lost 5 bases, with 11 bases spanning the gap. The CDR3 totals 13 residues. This CDR3 is CASSVLAGETQYF. DNA for the CDR3: TGTGCCAGCAGTGTCCTGGCCGGGGAGACCCAGTACTTC.

J is TRBJ2-7 and V is TRBV6-1; perhaps TRBD2 as D (7 bases). V lost 4 bases to trimming and J lost 0 bases, with 13 bases between them. Germline V gene lookup returns CDR1 MNHNS and CDR2 SASEGT. The CDR3 consists of 15 residues. CDR3 in amino acids: CASSGEGGSSYEQYF. The DNA for the CDR3 is TGTGCCAGCAGTGGGGAGGGGGGTAGCTCCTACGAGCAGTACTTC.

The chain uses TRBV5-1 and TRBJ2-5, with TRBD2 identical over 13 bases. J gave up 1 base and V 4 bases, and 4 bases lay outside the gene matches. CDR1 is SGHRS, CDR2 YFSETQ, per germline. This CDR3 has 16 amino acids. CDR3 in amino acids: CASSPGLAGRQETQYF. CDR3 bases: TGCGCCAGCAGCCCGGGACTAGCGGGGCGCCAAGAGACCCAGTACTTC. The complete variable domain, with remaining parts taken from reference TRBV5-1 and TRBJ2-5, reads KAGVTQTPRYLIKTRGQQVTLSCSPISGHRSVSWYQQTPGQGLQFLFEYFSETQRNKGNFPGRFSGRQFSNSRSEMNVSTLELGDSALYLCASSPGLAGRQETQYFGPGTRLLVL.

A word on this clone: Other DNA sequences of this sample code for an identical CDR3. CDR3 in DNA: TGTGCCAGCAGTTGGGGGCCCTCCTACGAGCAGTACTTC. Translation: CASSWGPSYEQYF. The rearrangement uses TRBV27 and TRBJ2-7, with D possibly TRBD1 on 6 matching bases. The CDR3 runs 13 residues. V lost 4 bases and J lost 0, with 7 bases in between. From germline, CDR1 is MNHEY and CDR2 SMNVEV (reference sequence).

The rearrangement joins TRBV4-3 to TRBJ2-1, with 9 bases matching TRBD2. Trimming cost V 2 bases and J 6 bases; bases outside gene matches: 14. Germline CDR1 LGHNA, CDR2 YSLEER. This CDR3 has 18 amino acids. The DNA of the CDR3 is TGCGCCAGCAGCCAATCTATCTATTCGGGACTAGCATCCAATGAGCAGTTCTTC. This codes for CASSQSIYSGLASNEQFF.

The V call is TRBV19, the J call TRBJ2-1; D not resolved. The CDR3 has 12 amino acids. Per germline, CDR1 LNHDA and CDR2 SQIVND (reference sequence). Between the trimmed V and J ends, which lost 5 bases and 6 bases, there was a span of 8 bases. CDR3 amino acids: CASSLGGNEQFF. The CDR3, as DNA: TGTGCCAGTAGTTTAGGCGGCAATGAGCAGTTCTTC.

The chain has TRBV28 and TRBJ2-1, with 7 bases fitting TRBD1. Germline V CDR1 and CDR2: MDHEN, SYDVKM. Trimming removed 4 bases from V and 5 bases from J; junction bases left unmatched: 8. This CDR3 is 15 amino acids long. DNA of the CDR3: TGTGCCAGCAGTTCCACGGGACAGATAGACAATGAGCAGTTCTTC. This sequence encodes CASSSTGQIDNEQFF.

The rearrangement joins TRBV4-1 to TRBJ1-2; D is unresolved. V dropped 4 bases and J dropped 2 bases, with 11 bases sitting between them. The CDR3 is 14 amino acids. Germline values: CDR1 MGHRA, CDR2 YSYEKL. CDR3 sequence: CASSPSTENYGYTF. CDR3 nucleotide sequence: TGCGCCAGCAGCCCATCGACCGAGAACTATGGCTACACCTTC.

The chain employs TRBV11-2 and TRBJ2-7; tentatively, D is TRBD1 (5 bases). The CDR3 has 14 residues. Trimming removed 4 bases from V and 5 bases from J, with 15 bases in between. The germline CDR1 and CDR2 sequences are SGHAT and FQNNGV. CDR3 amino acids: CASSSHAGYNEQYF. The CDR3 nucleotides read TGTGCCAGCAGCTCCCACGCAGGGTATAACGAGCAGTACTTC.

This chain connects TRBV9 to TRBJ2-3, with 9 bases aligning to TRBD2. This CDR3 has 17 residues. Germline CDR1 SGDLS, CDR2 YYNGEE. Losses at the gene ends were 0 bases for V and 1 base for J; bases not matched to a gene: 6. Written as DNA, the CDR3 is TGTGCCAGCAGCGTAGACGAGGCTAGCGGGGGCACAGATACGCAGTATTTT. Its protein is CASSVDEASGGTDTQYF. Full variable domain (missing parts from reference TRBV9 and TRBJ2-3): DSGVTQTPKHLITATGQRVTLRCSPRSGDLSVYWYQQSLDQGLQFLIQYYNGEERAKGNILERFSAQQFPDLHSELNLSSLELGDSALYFCASSVDEASGGTDTQYFGPGTRLTVL.

The chain has TRBV2 and TRBJ2-7; 9 nucleotides line up with TRBD1. CDR1 is SNHLY and CDR2 is FYNNEI in the germline V gene. The CDR3 spans 15 residues. V dropped 5 bases and J dropped 4; count of bases not matched to a gene: 9. As DNA, the CDR3 is TGTGCCAGCAGTATGGGGCCTGGACAGGGGTACGAGCAGTACTTC. Translating it yields CASSMGPGQGYEQYF. Variable domain in full (rest from reference TRBV2 and TRBJ2-7): EPEVTQTPSHQVTQMGQEVILRCVPISNHLYFYWYRQILGQKVEFLVSFYNNEISEKSEIFDDQFSVERPDGSNFTLKIRSTKLEDSAMYFCASSMGPGQGYEQYFGPGTRLTVT.

A remark on this clone: This same CDR3 is encoded by further DNA sequences in the sample. This chain links TRBV9 with TRBJ2-1; D may be TRBD2 (5 bases). The CDR3 is 14 amino acids. Trimming cost V 4 bases and J 4 bases, with 12 bases left between them. CDR1 is SGDLS, CDR2 YYNGEE, per germline. The CDR3 loop is CASSPPPGYNEQFF. In DNA, the CDR3 is TGTGCCAGCAGCCCCCCCCCGGGGTACAATGAGCAGTTCTTC.

The chain carries TRBV11-2 and TRBJ2-7; no firm D call. The V gene lost 1 base and the J gene lost 5 bases, with 6 bases spanning the gap. From germline, CDR1 is SGHAT and CDR2 FQNNGV. The CDR3 sequence is 12 residues long. The DNA for the CDR3 is TGTGCCAGCAGCTTAGGAGGTCACGAGCAGTACTTC. This codes for CASSLGGHEQYF.

V and J are TRBV28 and TRBJ2-1, with D perhaps TRBD2 (5 bases). The CDR3 spans 16 residues. Per the germline V gene, CDR1 is MDHEN and CDR2 is SYDVKM. V was clipped by 2 bases and J by 0 bases, with 11 bases between them. In DNA form, the CDR3 reads TGTGCCAGCAGTTTAACGCGGGTCCGCTCCTACAATGAGCAGTTCTTC. Amino acid sequence: CASSLTRVRSYNEQFF.

The chain has TRBV28 and TRBJ1-5, with 7 bases matching TRBD1. The ends lost 3 bases at V and 0 bases at J; junction bases unmatched: 14. Per the germline V gene, CDR1 is MDHEN and CDR2 is SYDVKM. This CDR3 has 19 amino acids. Here the CDR3 reads CASSFRADRDYYSNQPQHF. Written as DNA, the CDR3 is TGTGCCAGCAGTTTTAGGGCTGACAGGGATTATTATAGCAATCAGCCCCAGCATTTT.

The chain joins TRBV20-1 to TRBJ2-1, with D unclear. The V end was cut by 6 bases, the J end by 4 bases, with 7 bases between. Germline-derived CDR1 and CDR2 are DFQATT and SNEGSKA (reference sequence). CDR3 length: 11 amino acids. The CDR3 DNA reads TGCAGTGCCAAAGTATACAATGAGCAGTTCTTC. This encodes CSAKVYNEQFF.

A word on this clone: The sample carries other DNA sequences with the same CDR3. The chain recombines TRBV27 with TRBJ2-7; 8 positions match TRBD2. The CDR3 extends over 15 amino acids. Germline loops: CDR1 MNHEY, CDR2 SMNVEV (reference sequence). Trimming took 2 bases from V and 3 from J; bases not matched to a gene: 6. The CDR3 nucleotides read TGTGCCAGCAGTTTAGGCCTAGCGGGCTTCTACGAGCAGTACTTC. Translated, it gives CASSLGLAGFYEQYF.

V is TRBV6-1 and J is TRBJ2-3, with D perhaps TRBD2 (5 bases). The CDR3 has 14 amino acids. CDR1 is MNHNS, CDR2 SASEGT, per germline. The ends were cut back, 4 bases at V and 2 bases at J, with 10 bases in the middle. The CDR3 bases are TGTGCCAGCAGTGCACAGCGGAACACAGATACGCAGTATTTT. This encodes CASSAQRNTDTQYF.

V is TRBV18 and J is TRBJ1-4; a possible D gene is TRBD1 (5 bases). Trimming took off 2 bases at V and 5 bases at J, with 6 bases between the two ends. CDR1 is KGHSH and CDR2 is LQKENI in the germline V gene. This CDR3 has 13 residues. CDR3 bases: TGTGCCAGCTCACCAGGGACGAATGAAAAACTGTTTTTT. Translation: CASSPGTNEKLFF.

The rearrangement joins TRBV5-6 to TRBJ1-5; 7 nucleotides line up with TRBD1. Germline assignment: CDR1 SGHDT and CDR2 YYEEEE. The CDR3 runs to 15 residues. Trimming cost V 0 bases and J 5 bases; bases outside gene matches: 5. The CDR3 sequence is CASSLGQGRYQPQHF. The CDR3 DNA sequence: TGTGCCAGCAGCTTGGGACAGGGAAGGTATCAGCCCCAGCATTTT. Complete variable domain (other parts from reference TRBV5-6 and TRBJ1-5): DAGVTQSPTHLIKTRGQQVTLRCSPKSGHDTVSWYQQALGQGPQFIFQYYEEEERQRGNFPDRFSGHQFPNYSSELNVNALLLGDSALYLCASSLGQGRYQPQHFGDGTRLSIL.

The chain carries TRBV27 and TRBJ1-4; D gene uncertain. Germline V CDR1 and CDR2: MNHEY, SMNVEV (reference sequence). Trimming took 6 bases from V and 7 from J, leaving 12 bases between them. The CDR3 runs to 13 residues. Written as DNA, the CDR3 is TGTGCCAGCAGCCCCAGGTGGGGTGAAAAACTGTTTTTT. This encodes CASSPRWGEKLFF.

The rearrangement links TRBV27 to TRBJ2-3; D not resolved. This CDR3 region has 18 residues. CDR1 MNHEY and CDR2 SMNVEV come from the germline V gene (reference sequence). Trimming stripped 1 base from V and 3 bases from J, with 20 bases between. CDR3 in amino acids: CASSLFNGIPRRTDTQYF. The CDR3 DNA sequence: TGTGCCAGCAGTTTATTCAACGGCATTCCCCGGAGAACAGATACGCAGTATTTT.

The V and J genes are TRBV28 and TRBJ1-2; possible D gene TRBD1, 6 bases. Trimming took 7 bases from V and 4 from J, leaving 16 bases between them. The germline CDR1 and CDR2 sequences are MDHEN and SYDVKM. The CDR3 is 14 residues long. The CDR3 coding sequence is TGTGCCAGCAACCTAAGGGGGGGCGGCTATGGCTACACCTTC. It yields the protein CASNLRGGGYGYTF.

CDR3 sequence (DNA): TGTGCCAGCAGCTTCTATTCGACTAATGAAAAACTGTTTTTT. Its protein product is CASSFYSTNEKLFF. The chain combines TRBV5-6 with TRBJ1-4; D remains ambiguous. V lost 2 bases and J 2 bases, leaving 7 bases between the germline ends. CDR3 length: 14 residues. CDR1 and CDR2 from the germline V gene are SGHDT and YYEEEE.

The chain uses TRBV9 and TRBJ2-3; 7 bases agree with TRBD2. The ends lost 6 bases at V and 1 base at J; junction bases unmatched: 8. This CDR3 is built from 15 residues. CDR1 SGDLS and CDR2 YYNGEE come from the germline V gene. The CDR3 sequence: CASTVAGRGTDTQYF. In DNA form, the CDR3 reads TGTGCCAGCACGGTGGCGGGGAGGGGCACAGATACGCAGTATTTT.